This TCR beta chain was recorded in a study of T cells after yellow fever vaccination (dated by TCRdb to the late 2010s). General notes on the study: Staining for CD3, CD45RA, CCR7 and CD95 was used to sort memory subsets (EM, EMRA, CM and Tscm) on a BD FACS Aria III. Memory subsets were sorted on days 0, 15 and 45 and at 18 months following primary vaccination, and on days 0, 15 and 45 following the 30-year booster. The SMART-Seq v4 Ultra Low Input RNA kit was used to prepare libraries from fractions with low cell numbers. To track T-cell clones before and after primary and booster YFV17D yellow fever vaccination, bulk TCR alpha and beta repertoires were sequenced longitudinally. Bulk PBMC replicates and cell subsets were isolated from blood drawn at multiple timepoints before and after both primary and secondary immunization. Two healthy male donors, one aged 18 to 29 and one aged 30 to 39 years, made up the cohort.

Results and caveats for the whole study, not just this receptor: The secondary T-cell response was weaker than the primary response but faster, peaking on day 5 instead of day 15. A small fraction of clonotypes showed up in both the CD4 and CD8 compartments, probably as a result of convergent recombination. In the sorted memory subsets on day 0, nearly all of the vaccine-responding clonotypes fell below detection. Because abundant contaminating clonotypes from the bulk population could be contained in FACS-sorted repertoires, computational filtering was required. Only a couple of donors were included in the study, so the extent to which the findings can be generalized is limited. Most clones expanded after primary vaccination (about 96% of CD4 and around 88% of CD8) were re-detected after the booster, suggesting that broad memory maintenance occurred.

TCR cDNA was synthesized by 5'RACE template switching, which introduced a universal primer site and unique molecular identifiers. Priming for cDNA synthesis came from both the TCR alpha and TCR beta constant segments. Two PCR steps were used to amplify libraries, with sample barcodes and sequencing adapters being added in the second step. Sequencing of libraries was done on Illumina HiSeq 2500 (2x100 bp) or NovaSeq (2x150 bp). The paper's processing steps were these. MIGEC handled demultiplexing of reads and collapsing into UMI consensus sequences, while MiXCR performed V(D)J alignment. Vaccine-responding clonotypes were identified with edgeR using replicate PBMC samples, with FDR below 0.01 and a log2 fold change above 5 up to day 15 being required. Each bulk clonotype received a CD4 or CD8 identity based on whether the sequenced CD4 or CD8 repertoire contained that clonotype at higher abundance. To estimate how each clone was distributed across memory phenotypes, clonotype frequencies in memory subsets were weighted by the numbers of FACS-sorted cells. Using fastp at Q25 and MiXCR, TCRdb reprocessed the public reads and kept productive beta chains. All rows with the same CDR3 protein become a single entry with the most common DNA and genes. In this record, the V and J calls reflect TCRdb's handling and not the investigators' own analysis. This sample is represented by around 26,000 distinct CDR3 sequences; around 3.3% of them were singletons. The ten largest clones add up to around 0.98% of the sample.

In light of the paper, this sample's treatment or condition label describes: live attenuated yellow fever vaccine strain. PBMCs were isolated from peripheral blood using a standard Ficoll-Paque protocol. RNA from sorted memory subsets was extracted with the RNeasy Micro Kit. Based on the germline V gene (reference sequence), the CDR1 and CDR2 sequences are SGHNT and YYREEE. Including the terminal cysteine and phenylalanine, the CDR3 comprises 14 residues. Just the 42-base CDR3 DNA is kept, in frame starting at base 1. Deletion took 0 bases off V and 1 base off J, with a span of 7 bases between the germline ends. This clonotype was seen ten or more times. No base quality information exists; no much larger clone differs at one position.

The specimen was PBMCs, either bulk or a sorted T-cell subset (CD4+, CD8+, memory, or dextramer-sorted; not recorded which), collected more than 35 days after the first yellow fever vaccination. The clonotype comes from a man between 18 and 35 years old who received the YFV17D yellow fever vaccine. The chain joins TRBV5-4 to TRBJ2-5, with no reliable assignment of the D segment. The DNA reads TGTGCCAGCAGCTTGGGCAGAGCCCAAGAGACCCAGTACTTC. This encodes CASSLGRAQETQYF.